This T cell receptor beta chain originates from a study of cytomegalovirus exposure and HLA in healthy donors. It was with 60 Vbeta and 13 Jbeta primers that the PCR ran. TCRdb keeps only in-frame clones here, not all; method: immunoSEQ multiplex PCR. The sample comprises approximately 120,000 clones, around 80% of which are singletons, and about 8.3% rests with the top ten. This CDR3 region has 13 residues. The germline V gene has CDR1 SNHLY and CDR2 FYNNEI. V lost 4 bases, J lost 1 base, and 7 bases lay in between. The V gene is TRBV2, the J gene TRBJ1-1; perhaps TRBD1 as D (5 bases). Sequenced material: PBMCs. This receptor was identified in a woman between 45 and 65 years old in good health and CMV-seropositive. As DNA, the CDR3 is TGTGCCAGCAGTGCGGGGGGGAACACTGAAGCTTTCTTT. Translated: CASSAGGNTEAFF.